Below are 29 T cell receptor beta chains sequenced from a single sample in a study of cytomegalovirus exposure and HLA in healthy donors (dated by TCRdb to 2016 to 2017). Libraries were made using the immunoSEQ multiplex PCR assay. For the multiplex PCR, a mixture combining 60 forward primers for TCR Vbeta segments and 13 reverse primers for TCR Jbeta segments was used. This is the immuneACCESS table as TCRdb keeps it, with only in-frame sequences that have V and J called. A part of the clones is gone; compared with another copy, unresolved V genes explain less than half, and the rest is unexplained. Across this sample there are approximately 160,000 clones, with 60% to 80% seen only once. The leading ten clones occupy around 4.7% of the sample. Source material: PBMCs. The receptors here all came from a male donor in good health and CMV-seronegative.

The chain carries TRBV19 and TRBJ2-7; weak D call: TRBD1 (6 bases). CDR3 length: 13 residues. Trimming shortened V by 10 bases and J by 4 bases, and 17 bases separated the two germline ends. CDR1 LNHDA and CDR2 SQIVND come from the germline V gene (reference sequence). The CDR3 coding sequence is TGTGCCACCGCCGCCGGGACACCTTACGAGCAGTACTTC. It yields the protein CATAAGTPYEQYF.

This clone was counted a few times. V and J are TRBV28 and TRBJ1-2, with D unresolved. The CDR3 runs to 13 residues. Germline-derived CDR1 and CDR2 are MDHEN and SYDVKM. Trimming stripped 5 bases from V and 6 bases from J, with 13 bases between. The chain's CDR3 is CASSALGGDGYTF. DNA of the CDR3: TGTGCCAGCAGTGCACTTGGAGGTGATGGCTACACCTTC.

The chain couples TRBV7-2 to TRBJ1-2, with no clear D. The CDR3 spans 14 residues. Trimming took 2 bases from V and 0 from J, leaving 7 bases between them. CDR1 is SGHTA and CDR2 is FQGNSA in the germline V gene. The CDR3 protein is CASSLNAANYGYTF. CDR3 nucleotides: TGTGCCAGCAGCTTAAATGCGGCTAACTATGGCTACACCTTC.

This chain joins TRBV5-4 and TRBJ2-1, with 14 nucleotides matching TRBD2. The germline CDR1 and CDR2 sequences are SGHNT and YYREEE (reference sequence). The J segment lost 5 bases and the V segment lost 0 bases, leaving 1 base of the junction unmatched. CDR3 size: 16 residues. The CDR3 DNA follows: TGTGCCAGCAGCTTGGGACTAGCGGGGGGGAACAATGAGCAGTTCTTC. Amino acids: CASSLGLAGGNNEQFF.

The J gene is TRBJ2-5, the V gene TRBV5-4, with TRBD1 matching over 11 bases. This CDR3 contains 15 residues. Germline assignment: CDR1 SGHNT and CDR2 YYREEE (reference sequence). Trimming cost V 5 bases and J 5 bases; bases outside gene matches: 8. The CDR3 region has the DNA TGTGCCAGCAGTCTCCGGACAGGGGGCCTGGAGACCCAGTACTTC. Its translation: CASSLRTGGLETQYF.

This chain uses TRBV28 with TRBJ1-2; D might be TRBD1 (6 bases). Germline V gene data show CDR1 as MDHEN and CDR2 as SYDVKM. CDR3 length: 13 amino acids. Trimming left V 6 bases short and J 8 bases short, with 16 bases between. The chain's CDR3 is CASSYASGVGYTF. The CDR3 DNA reads as TGTGCCAGCAGCTACGCATCAGGGGTCGGCTACACCTTC.

This chain links TRBV19 with TRBJ1-2; no firm D call. V shed 5 bases and J shed 4 bases, with 11 bases lying between them. This CDR3 is built from 13 residues. Germline lookup yields CDR1 LNHDA and CDR2 SQIVND (reference sequence). The CDR3 loop is CASSPRAPYGYTF. CDR3 in DNA: TGTGCCAGTAGTCCGAGGGCCCCCTATGGCTACACCTTC.

This clone came up once. V usage is TRBV6-1 and J usage is TRBJ2-1, with D possibly matching TRBD2 (7 bases). The CDR3 runs 14 residues. With 3 bases removed from V and 6 bases from J, the gap between germline ends came to 12 bases. CDR1 MNHNS and CDR2 SASEGT come from the germline V gene. For the CDR3, the DNA is TGTGCCAGCAGTGAGGGGGGGCGCCTCAATGAGCAGTTCTTC. Translating gives CASSEGGRLNEQFF.

A remark on this clone: This same CDR3 is encoded by further DNA sequences in the sample. The chain is built from TRBV27 and TRBJ1-3; D is perhaps TRBD1 (6 bases). CDR1 and CDR2 (germline): MNHEY, SMNVEV (reference sequence). This CDR3 comprises 13 residues. Deletions cut 5 bases from V and 2 bases from J, with 7 bases between. Written as DNA, the CDR3 is TGTGCCAGCAGTAGGACAGCTGGAAACACCATATATTTT. Encoded protein: CASSRTAGNTIYF.

In its sample, this clone was seen once. The genes are TRBV7-9 and TRBJ2-7; 8 bases map to TRBD2. CDR3 length: 16 residues. V shed 5 bases, J shed 0 bases, and the junction held 9 bases outside the gene matches. Germline V CDR1 and CDR2: SEHNR, FQNEAQ (reference sequence). This chain's CDR3 is CASSLLAGRSSYEQYF. The CDR3 DNA follows: TGTGCCAGCAGCCTCCTAGCGGGCAGAAGCTCCTACGAGCAGTACTTC.

The rearrangement joins TRBV14 to TRBJ2-7; D remains ambiguous. The V gene's germline CDR1 is SGHDN and CDR2 FVKESK. Trimming cost V 1 base and J 1 base, with 8 bases left between them. The CDR3 sequence is 14 residues long. CDR3 sequence (DNA): TGTGCCAGCAGCCAAGGCAGAAGTTCCTACGAGCAGTACTTC. This codes for CASSQGRSSYEQYF.

This rearrangement joins TRBV18 to TRBJ2-3; 9 nucleotides agree with TRBD2. The V and J ends lost 3 bases and 7 bases, in that order; junction bases with no gene match: 11. The CDR3 consists of 16 residues. Germline CDR1 KGHSH, CDR2 LQKENI. The CDR3 sequence: CASSPGGASGDYTQYF. CDR3 DNA: TGTGCCAGCTCACCCGGCGGGGCTAGCGGGGATTATACGCAGTATTTT.

V usage is TRBV6-5 and J usage is TRBJ2-5, with D possibly being TRBD1 (6 bases). The germline V gene encodes CDR1 MNHEY and CDR2 SVGAGI. The CDR3 has 15 amino acids. Between the trimmed V and J ends, which lost 0 bases and 4 bases, there was a span of 12 bases. CDR3: CASSYSRGGSETQYF. For the CDR3, the DNA is TGTGCCAGCAGTTACTCGAGAGGGGGATCAGAGACCCAGTACTTC.

This chain uses TRBV10-3 with TRBJ2-1, with 10 positions matching TRBD2. Germline assignment: CDR1 ENHRY and CDR2 SYGVKD. This CDR3 spans 15 amino acids. Losses at the gene ends were 0 bases for V and 8 bases for J; bases not matched to a gene: 4. The CDR3 nucleotides read TGTGCCATCAGTGAGTCACTAGCGGGATCCTATGAGCAGTTCTTC. As protein: CAISESLAGSYEQFF.

This clone came up a few times. The V call is TRBV13, the J call TRBJ1-1; the match to TRBD1 covers 8 bases. The CDR3 runs 13 residues. Germline lookup yields CDR1 PRHDT and CDR2 FYEKMQ (reference sequence). The junction had 10 bases not matched to a gene; V was cut back by 5 bases and J by 11 bases. CDR3 coding DNA: TGTGCCAGCAGCCGGGGCAGGGGGCGAGGGGCTTTCTTT. This translates into CASSRGRGRGAFF.

The V and J genes are TRBV7-9 and TRBJ2-3, with TRBD2 identical over 12 bases. Germline CDR1 reads SEHNR; CDR2 reads FQNEAQ (reference sequence). The CDR3 length is 16 residues. Losses at the gene ends were 5 bases for V and 4 bases for J; bases not matched to a gene: 7. The CDR3 region is CASSPGLAGNADTQYF. In nucleotides, the CDR3 is TGTGCCAGCAGCCCCGGACTAGCGGGGAACGCAGATACGCAGTATTTT.

This clone was seen a single time. The chain carries TRBV6-1 and TRBJ1-5; perhaps TRBD1 as D (6 bases). Germline CDR1 reads MNHNS; CDR2 reads SASEGT. This CDR3 contains 14 residues. The V end was cut by 3 bases, the J end by 3 bases, with 9 bases between. CDR3 coding DNA: TGTGCCAGCAGTGACCGGACAGTCAATCAGCCCCAGCATTTT. Encoded protein: CASSDRTVNQPQHF.

The chain has TRBV6-1 and TRBJ1-2; perhaps TRBD1 as D (5 bases). V was clipped by 1 base and J by 4 bases, with 13 bases between them. CDR1 and CDR2 (germline): MNHNS, SASEGT. The CDR3 loop spans 15 amino acids. CDR3 residues: CASSEEEGSFYGYTF. The DNA of the CDR3 is TGTGCCAGCAGTGAAGAGGAGGGGTCGTTCTATGGCTACACCTTC.

The gene calls are TRBV30 and TRBJ1-6; 8 bases fit TRBD1. The CDR3 runs to 13 residues. V dropped 8 bases and J dropped 3; count of bases not matched to a gene: 3. Germline V gene data show CDR1 as GTSNPN and CDR2 as SVGIG (reference sequence). Here the CDR3 reads CAGGQGYNSPLHF. CDR3 in DNA: TGTGCCGGCGGACAGGGCTATAATTCACCCCTCCACTTT.

This clone was counted only a few times. The chain couples TRBV2 to TRBJ1-2, with 9 bases identical to TRBD1. V trimming: 5 bases; J trimming: 8 bases; junction bases outside the gene matches: 6. This CDR3 comprises 13 residues. Germline V gene sequence: CDR1 SNHLY, CDR2 FYNNEI. CDR3 protein: CASSLQGAQGYTF. The CDR3 nucleotides are TGTGCCAGCAGTTTACAGGGGGCTCAGGGCTACACCTTC.

V gene TRBV9 combines with J gene TRBJ2-3; 11 bases are shared with TRBD2. CDR3 length: 18 residues. Trimming removed 3 bases from V and 1 base from J; junction bases left unmatched: 10. Germline-derived CDR1 and CDR2 are SGDLS and YYNGEE. CDR3 in amino acids: CASSAHGGSGRGTDTQYF. DNA for the CDR3: TGTGCCAGCAGCGCCCATGGGGGTAGCGGGAGGGGCACAGATACGCAGTATTTT.

V is TRBV27 and J is TRBJ2-1; 7 bases agree with TRBD1. The CDR3 runs 16 residues. In germline, CDR1 is MNHEY, CDR2 SMNVEV (reference sequence). Germline trimming cut 2 bases from V and 4 bases from J; bases unmatched to any gene: 8. The CDR3 here is CASSLGMTGLYNEQFF. The CDR3 DNA reads as TGTGCCAGCAGTTTAGGGATGACAGGGTTGTACAATGAGCAGTTCTTC.

There are a few counts of this clone. This chain links TRBV5-8 with TRBJ2-5; D might be TRBD2 (5 bases). The V gene's germline CDR1 is SGHTS and CDR2 YDEGEE. This CDR3 region has 14 residues. V was shortened by 0 bases and J by 0 bases, with 6 bases between the two germline ends. As DNA, the CDR3 is TGTGCCAGCAGCTTGGGAGGGAACCAAGAGACCCAGTACTTC. Amino acids: CASSLGGNQETQYF.

The rearrangement uses TRBV10-3 and TRBJ2-2; a weak D match, TRBD2 (6 bases). The CDR3 runs 15 residues. CDR1 and CDR2 (germline): ENHRY, SYGVKD. V gave up 0 bases and J gave up 4 bases, with 9 bases separating them. For the CDR3, the DNA is TGTGCCATCAGTGAGTCAGGGACTTCCACCGGGGAGCTGTTTTTT. This translates into CAISESGTSTGELFF.

The rearrangement joins TRBV7-6 to TRBJ2-2; the match to TRBD1 covers 7 bases. Germline CDR1 reads SGHVS; CDR2 reads FNYEAQ. V lost 5 bases and J lost 4; bases outside the gene matches: 10. There are 16 residues in the CDR3. The CDR3 loop reads CASSRTGTESTGELFF. CDR3 DNA: TGTGCCAGCAGCAGAACCGGGACAGAAAGCACCGGGGAGCTGTTTTTT.

CDR3 protein: CASSIVAGALQETQYF. The CDR3, as DNA: TGTGCCAGTAGTATAGTAGCGGGGGCGCTCCAAGAGACCCAGTACTTC. The J gene is TRBJ2-5, the V gene TRBV19; 9 bases map to TRBD2. CDR1 LNHDA and CDR2 SQIVND come from the germline V gene (reference sequence). The CDR3 length is 16 residues. V was clipped by 1 base and J by 1 base; unmatched bases: 4.

The CDR3 protein is CASTGEWNSPLHF. The CDR3 DNA reads as TGTGCCAGCACGGGGGAGTGGAATTCACCCCTCCACTTT. The chain joins TRBV2 to TRBJ1-6, with D tentatively TRBD1 (5 bases). The CDR3 runs to 13 residues. Germline loops: CDR1 SNHLY, CDR2 FYNNEI. The V end lost 7 bases, the J end lost 7 bases, and 11 bases lay between the germline ends. The full variable domain, its missing parts supplied by reference TRBV2 and TRBJ1-6, is EPEVTQTPSHQVTQMGQEVILRCVPISNHLYFYWYRQILGQKVEFLVSFYNNEISEKSEIFDDQFSVERPDGSNFTLKIRSTKLEDSAMYFCASTGEWNSPLHFGNGTRLTVT.

This chain joins TRBV6-5 and TRBJ1-5, with TRBD1 matching over 9 bases. The CDR3 contains 14 residues. V lost 6 bases and J lost 4; bases outside the gene matches: 4. Looked up from germline, CDR1 is MNHEY and CDR2 is SVGAGI. The CDR3 is CASRKGQGNQPQHF. The CDR3 region has the DNA TGTGCCAGCAGAAAGGGACAGGGAAATCAGCCCCAGCATTTT.

This clone was detected a few times. The V gene is TRBV7-6, the J gene TRBJ2-7, with 13 positions matching TRBD2. Germline lookup yields CDR1 SGHVS and CDR2 FNYEAQ. The J segment lost 5 bases and the V segment lost 5 bases, leaving 6 bases of the junction unmatched. The CDR3 length is 15 residues. CDR3 region: CASSAGLAGSNEQYF. DNA of the CDR3: TGTGCCAGCAGCGCGGGACTAGCGGGATCGAACGAGCAGTACTTC.